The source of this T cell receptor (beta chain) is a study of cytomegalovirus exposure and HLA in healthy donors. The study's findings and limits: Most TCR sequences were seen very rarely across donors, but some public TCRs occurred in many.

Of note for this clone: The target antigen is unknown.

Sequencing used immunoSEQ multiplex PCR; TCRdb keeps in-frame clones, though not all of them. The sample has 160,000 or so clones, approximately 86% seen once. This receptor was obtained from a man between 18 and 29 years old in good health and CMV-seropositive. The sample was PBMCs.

CDR3 sequence: CASSSTVGQGVSGANVLTF. In DNA, the CDR3 is TGCGCCAGCAGCTCCACCGTGGGACAGGGCGTCTCTGGGGCCAACGTCCTGACTTTC. V is TRBV5-1 and J is TRBJ2-6; the match to TRBD1 covers 9 bases. With V trimmed by 3 bases and J by 0 bases, 10 bases remained unmatched. Germline CDR1 and CDR2: SGHRS and YFSETQ. CDR3 length equals 19 residues.